This TCR beta chain was obtained from a study of CD8 T cells in ankylosing spondylitis. Findings and caveats of the study: Past studies reported some motif variants in reactive arthritis synovial fluid and blood. Ankylosing spondylitis blood seemed to carry a telltale TCR beta motif made of under ten highly homologous variants.

Quantitative 5'-RACE with molecular barcodes was used to make the TCR beta libraries. TCRdb analysed the 5' RACE reads with MiXCR anew, one entry per CDR3 protein. This table holds around 250,000 distinct CDR3 sequences, approximately 20% found once. The CDR3 runs to 16 residues. V shed 4 bases and J 6 bases; nucleotides not matched to a gene: 13. CDR1 is LGHNA, CDR2 YNFKEQ, per germline. Concerning this clonotype itself: The antigen remains unidentified.

The genes are TRBV4-2 and TRBJ2-7, with 9 positions matching TRBD2. The sample taken for sequencing was blood, either unsorted or a sorted T cell fraction (not recorded which). The sequence was obtained from a male donor with ankylosing spondylitis or in good health (not recorded which). CDR3 sequence reads: CASSPGTSSRWSEQYF. In DNA form, the CDR3 reads TGTGCCAGCAGCCCCGGGACTAGCAGTAGGTGGTCCGAGCAGTACTTC.